These 21 T cell receptor beta chains came from one sample sequenced in a study of cytomegalovirus exposure and HLA in healthy donors. PCR employed 60 Vbeta and 13 Jbeta primers. The assay was immunoSEQ multiplex PCR, and TCRdb's table has in-frame clones only and misses some. Of about 140,000 clones in the sample, 70% to 80% were seen once. Sample: PBMCs. The receptors were sampled from a man aged 18 to 29 in good health and CMV-seronegative.

The chain joins TRBV2 to TRBJ2-2; TRBD1 matches at 9 bases. The CDR3 consists of 15 residues. The V gene end was trimmed by 7 bases and the J gene end by 5 bases; junction bases not matched to a gene: 8. The V gene's germline CDR1 is SNHLY and CDR2 FYNNEI. CDR3 loop: CASNLQGARTGELFF. CDR3 coding DNA: TGTGCCAGCAATCTACAGGGGGCGAGGACCGGGGAGCTGTTTTTT.

This clone was seen a handful of times. This chain uses TRBV13 with TRBJ1-6; 9 bases map to TRBD1. CDR3 length: 15 amino acids. With V trimmed by 0 bases and J by 8 bases, 2 bases remained unmatched. From germline, CDR1 is PRHDT and CDR2 FYEKMQ (reference sequence). CDR3 DNA sequence: TGTGCCAGCAGCTTAGGGGACAGGGGAGATTCACCCCTCCACTTT. It yields the protein CASSLGDRGDSPLHF.

The genes are TRBV4-1 and TRBJ1-5; 7 bases match TRBD1. This CDR3 is 19 amino acids long. With 4 bases clipped from V and 2 bases from J, the junction kept 17 bases outside the gene matches. From germline, CDR1 is MGHRA and CDR2 YSYEKL. CDR3 sequence reads: CASSPSSQAIQGGNQPQHF. The DNA for the CDR3 is TGCGCCAGCAGCCCATCCTCACAGGCTATTCAGGGGGGCAATCAGCCCCAGCATTTT.

J is TRBJ2-5 and V is TRBV27; a possible D gene is TRBD1 (6 bases). Trimming took 9 bases from V and 5 from J, leaving 10 bases between them. Looked up from germline, CDR1 is MNHEY and CDR2 is SMNVEV (reference sequence). The CDR3 has 11 residues. This CDR3 reads CARGGRETQYF. The CDR3 DNA reads TGTGCCAGAGGGGGAAGGGAGACCCAGTACTTC.

V usage is TRBV11-3 and J usage is TRBJ2-7, with D unresolved. V gave up 3 bases and J gave up 0 bases, with 3 bases separating them. The CDR3 consists of 12 residues. Germline-derived CDR1 and CDR2 are SGHNT and YENEEA. The DNA for the CDR3 is TGTGCCAGCAGCTTTCGCTCCTACGAGCAGTACTTC. Protein sequence: CASSFRSYEQYF.

The rearrangement joins TRBV5-4 to TRBJ2-3, with TRBD2 identical over 8 bases. This CDR3 spans 16 amino acids. In germline, CDR1 is SGHNT, CDR2 YYREEE (reference sequence). The ends lost 2 bases at V and 5 bases at J; junction bases unmatched: 10. Written as DNA, the CDR3 is TGTGCCAGCAGCTTTTATGAAGCGGGAGCCGGAGATACGCAGTATTTT. This encodes CASSFYEAGAGDTQYF. Looking up the rest from reference TRBV5-4 and TRBJ2-3 gives the full variable domain: ETGVTQSPTHLIKTRGQQVTLRCSSQSGHNTVSWYQQALGQGPQFIFQYYREEENGRGNFPPRFSGLQFPNYSSELNVNALELDDSALYLCASSFYEAGAGDTQYFGPGTRLTVL.

The chain links TRBV18 to TRBJ1-3; TRBD1 matches 8 bases. With V trimmed by 5 bases and J by 2 bases, 8 bases remained unmatched. In germline, CDR1 is KGHSH, CDR2 LQKENI. The CDR3 totals 16 residues. CDR3 residues: CASSALGTGTGNTIYF. The CDR3 nucleotides are TGTGCCAGCTCAGCCCTCGGGACAGGAACTGGAAACACCATATATTTT.

This chain links TRBV5-1 with TRBJ1-6, with TRBD1 identical over 8 bases. The germline CDR1 and CDR2 sequences are SGHRS and YFSETQ. The CDR3 covers 14 residues. Trimming at V came to 0 bases and at J to 10 bases, leaving 3 bases not matched to a gene. For the CDR3, the DNA is TGCGCCAGCAGCTTGGCCACAGGGGGGTCACCCCTCCACTTT. Translating it yields CASSLATGGSPLHF.

There are a few counts of this clone. The chain links TRBV5-4 to TRBJ2-1; tentatively, D is TRBD1 (5 bases). In germline, CDR1 is SGHNT, CDR2 YYREEE (reference sequence). The CDR3 is made up of 13 amino acids. The V gene lost 5 bases and the J gene lost 8 bases, with 14 bases spanning the gap. The CDR3 spells CASSTRVVDEQFF. CDR3 bases: TGTGCCAGCAGTACCAGGGTGGTCGATGAGCAGTTCTTC. Using reference TRBV5-4 and TRBJ2-1 for the parts outside the CDR3, the full variable domain is ETGVTQSPTHLIKTRGQQVTLRCSSQSGHNTVSWYQQALGQGPQFIFQYYREEENGRGNFPPRFSGLQFPNYSSELNVNALELDDSALYLCASSTRVVDEQFFGPGTRLTVL.

In this sample, this clone turned up a few times. The DNA for the CDR3 is TGTGCCAGCAGTTTAGGCGGGGGGCCCAATGAGCAGTTCTTC. Translated: CASSLGGGPNEQFF. The chain is built from TRBV28 and TRBJ2-1; 8 bases agree with TRBD2. The CDR3 totals 14 residues. The germline CDR1 and CDR2 sequences are MDHEN and SYDVKM. Unmatched junction bases numbered 3, after V lost 2 bases and J lost 6 bases.

This clone was seen more than once but under ten times. The V call is TRBV5-6, the J call TRBJ2-5; no clear D. Looked up from germline, CDR1 is SGHDT and CDR2 is YYEEEE. The CDR3 length is 11 residues. V lost 3 bases and J lost 5, with 5 bases in between. The CDR3 nucleotides read TGTGCCAGCAGCTCCTTGGAGACCCAGTACTTC. It codes for CASSSLETQYF.

This rearrangement joins TRBV11-3 to TRBJ1-2; 11 nucleotides line up with TRBD1. The CDR3 sequence is 14 residues long. J gave up 6 bases and V 4 bases, and 4 bases lay outside the gene matches. From germline, CDR1 is SGHNT and CDR2 YENEEA. Here the CDR3 DNA reads TGTGCCAGCAGCTCCTGGGACAGGGGGGATGGCTACACCTTC. Its translation is CASSSWDRGDGYTF.

In this sample, this clone turned up a few times. This chain connects TRBV11-3 to TRBJ2-1; the D gene is possibly TRBD1 (6 bases). CDR1 and CDR2 (germline): SGHNT, YENEEA. This CDR3 has 15 residues. The V end lost 4 bases, the J end lost 8 bases, and 18 bases lay between the germline ends. The CDR3 is CASSSLGAGVDEQFF. The CDR3 DNA follows: TGTGCCAGCAGCTCCCTGGGGGCCGGAGTGGATGAGCAGTTCTTC.

This chain connects TRBV5-1 to TRBJ2-3; D possibly corresponds to TRBD2 (6 bases). The CDR3 consists of 15 residues. Germline loops: CDR1 SGHRS, CDR2 YFSETQ. Trimming shortened V by 4 bases and J by 5 bases, and 17 bases separated the two germline ends. CDR3 DNA: TGCGCCAGCAGCCCTGGGTCTACCGGGGGAGATACGCAGTATTTT. Translation: CASSPGSTGGDTQYF.

The DNA of the CDR3 is TGTGCCAGCAGCTACGGACAGGGGAAGAATGAAAAACTGTTTTTT. Translating it yields CASSYGQGKNEKLFF. The chain has TRBV5-4 and TRBJ1-4; TRBD1 aligns across 9 bases. The ends lost 3 bases at V and 5 bases at J; junction bases unmatched: 5. The CDR3 extends over 15 amino acids. Germline V gene sequence: CDR1 SGHNT, CDR2 YYREEE (reference sequence).

The chain uses TRBV2 and TRBJ2-5, with D possibly matching TRBD2 (6 bases). V was pared by 6 bases and J by 1 base, with 15 bases between. This CDR3 comprises 15 residues. In germline, CDR1 is SNHLY, CDR2 FYNNEI. CDR3 nucleotides: TGTGCCAGCAGCGGAGGGGCTACCATCCAAGAGACCCAGTACTTC. It codes for CASSGGATIQETQYF.

This sequence joins TRBV5-4 and TRBJ1-1; 8 nucleotides match TRBD1. The V segment lost 3 bases and the J segment 5 bases; nucleotides outside the gene matches: 15. The germline CDR1 and CDR2 sequences are SGHNT and YYREEE (reference sequence). This CDR3 contains 17 residues. CDR3 sequence: CASSSTDRGIRSTEAFF. CDR3 DNA: TGTGCCAGCAGCTCAACTGACAGGGGCATTAGAAGTACTGAAGCTTTCTTT.

This rearrangement joins TRBV27 to TRBJ2-3; D perhaps matches TRBD1 (6 bases). With 5 bases removed from V and 4 bases from J, the gap between germline ends came to 13 bases. CDR1 and CDR2 from the germline V gene are MNHEY and SMNVEV (reference sequence). The CDR3 runs to 14 residues. The CDR3 here is CASSLGGPADTQYF. Written as DNA, the CDR3 is TGTGCCAGCAGTCTAGGGGGACCAGCAGATACGCAGTATTTT.

V is TRBV6-4 and J is TRBJ2-3, with D tentatively TRBD2 (6 bases). The CDR3 totals 16 residues. V was pared by 0 bases and J by 1 base, with 11 bases between. CDR1 is MRHNA, CDR2 SNTAGT, per germline. In nucleotides, the CDR3 is TGTGCCAGCAGTGACTCTGGCGGGGCCGGCACAGATACGCAGTATTTT. This encodes CASSDSGGAGTDTQYF.

CDR3 protein: CASSLVTGTRNEQFF. CDR3 sequence (DNA): TGCGCCAGCAGCTTGGTAACAGGGACCCGCAATGAGCAGTTCTTC. The V call is TRBV5-1, the J call TRBJ2-1, with TRBD1 as a possible D gene (6 bases). Germline V gene data show CDR1 as SGHRS and CDR2 as YFSETQ. V was clipped by 0 bases and J by 6 bases, with 13 bases between them. The CDR3 is 15 amino acids.

The gene calls are TRBV23-1 and TRBJ2-2, with unresolved D. TRBV23-1 is marked as an open reading frame, function uncertain. The ends were cut back, 4 bases at V and 6 bases at J, with 6 bases in the middle. The CDR3 consists of 12 residues. CDR3 residues: CASSPFAGELFF. The CDR3 region has the DNA TGCGCCAGCAGTCCGTTCGCCGGGGAGCTGTTTTTT.